This TCR beta chain originates from a study of regulatory T cells in long-lasting Graves disease (dated by TCRdb to 2020 to 2023). In terms of the full investigation: Newly diagnosed Graves' disease patients had taken antithyroid drugs for less than 3 months. The study was registered as a clinical trial and conducted in China. A total of around 35 samples were covered by TCR sequencing, comprising around 13 persistent and around 20 newly diagnosed Graves' disease patients. Patients with persistent Graves' disease were compared with patients with newly diagnosed Graves' disease using TCR sequencing and RNA sequencing of peripheral blood. Here is what the overall study found, with its caveats: Preferential use of TRBV28, TRBJ1-2 and TRBJ2-5 was observed in persistent disease, whereas TRBV20-1 and TRBJ2-1 were favored in newly diagnosed disease. Peripheral blood alone was examined, since thyroid tissue, which constituted the primary lesion, could not be accessed. The authors noted that the small sample size was a limitation that may lower accuracy. More public clonotypes were shared among persistent patients (around 2,600) than among newly diagnosed patients (more than 900). Only the TCR beta chain was sequenced and analyzed. Compared with newly diagnosed patients, persistent Graves' disease patients had lower TCR Shannon entropy and fewer highly expanded clones, which suggests clonal expansion.

For this clonotype: Its antigen target is currently unknown. No quality values exist for individual bases; no much larger clone is one base distant.

V is reduced by 4 bases and J by 8 bases, leaving a spacing of 17 bases between them. The CDR3 spans 15 residues, from the cysteine through the phenylalanine. The only DNA kept is the CDR3, 45 bases in frame from the first base. Per the germline V gene, MGHDK is the CDR1 and SYGVNS is the CDR2. Receptors were amplified or captured by multiplex PCR. Sequencing instrument: Illumina HiSeq 4000. To build TCR beta libraries, CDR3 regions were amplified by Arm-PCR using iRepertoire HTBI primers. PCR products were gel purified before sequencing. The original pipeline was this. Gene usage analysis of CDR3 amino acid clonotypes used the approximately 56 TRBV and about 13 TRBJ segments found across samples. COPE and FqMerger were used to merge filtered high-quality paired reads into contigs. BLAST was used to align contigs to IMGT TRBV, TRBD and TRBJ reference genes, with CDR3 defined following IMGT. Any clonotype with a frequency above 0.1% was counted as a highly expanded clone. Shannon entropy served as the measure of repertoire diversity, while the Gini coefficient captured V-J evenness. A clonotype was considered public if more than one individual shared it. TCRdb trimmed the raw reads at Q25, called clones with MiXCR and kept productive beta chains. Duplicate CDR3 protein sequences are folded into a single record with the most common DNA and genes. These V and J calls rely on TCRdb rather than the paper's analysis. Across this sample there are about 620,000 distinct CDR3 sequences, with roughly 15% seen only once. The top ten clones comprise around 19% of the sample.

Reading the label with the study, this specimen's time point is: newly diagnosed GD, antithyroid drugs for less than 3 months. RNA was extracted from PBMCs in TRIzol for both TCR sequencing and RNA sequencing. Graves' disease was diagnosed according to American Thyroid Association guidelines. Patients for the study were recruited at an endocrinology department in Xi'an, China. Each patient gave approximately 9.7 milliliters of peripheral blood, collected in an EDTA anticoagulant tube. PBMCs were isolated by Ficoll Paque Plus density gradient separation without further T cell sorting. An Agilent 2100 Bioanalyzer and agarose gel were used to check RNA quality, while a NanoDrop 2000 measured RNA concentration. The same data also went into a second study, on T cells in Graves' hyperthyroidism and ophthalmopathy. The second source states: Stable Graves' hyperthyroidism was defined as the absence of progression to ophthalmopathy over 18 months of follow-up. Hyperthyroidism patients were newly diagnosed, with disease duration under 2 months, and aged 18 to 65 years. Exclusion was applied to patients with uncontrolled infections, other autoimmune diseases, pregnancy or lactation. Diagnoses were based on clinical symptoms, serum thyroxine and TRAb, thyroid ultrasound and orbital computed tomography. For the first round of RT-PCR on the TCR CDR3, the HTBI primer set was used together with the Qiagen OneStep RT-PCR kit. Most expanded thyroid clonotypes (frequency above 0.001) were also detected in blood, suggesting blood repertoires may reflect thyroid immune responses. In cross-validation, a model built on a 13 V-J signature told ophthalmopathy apart from stable hyperthyroidism with 85% to 90% sensitivity and approximately 84% specificity, and in testing the same model reached 80%/75%. During validation, the model predicted progression to ophthalmopathy a median of roughly 7.1 months ahead of onset, with around 70% sensitivity and about 75% specificity. To identify distinguishing TCR V-J signatures, a discovery cohort of 100 or so patients was used, comprising 43 with Graves' ophthalmopathy and approximately 58 with stable Graves' hyperthyroidism. Prospective prediction of ophthalmopathy was tested in an independent validation cohort consisting of some 18 hyperthyroidism patients and about 17 patients who later progressed to ophthalmopathy. The roughly 100 discovery patients were randomly divided into training and test sets at a 7:3 ratio. The study also compared thyroid tissue and blood T-cell repertoires from about six Graves' hyperthyroidism patients. After sampling, hyperthyroidism patients received methimazole starting at 30 mg daily, and ophthalmopathy patients received high-dose intravenous methylprednisolone. The libraries were constructed in a second round of multiplex PCR and then size-selected and purified. Libraries were sequenced paired-end with 100 bp reads on an Illumina HiSeq2000. SOAPnuke was used to process the raw data, removing reads that contained adapters or uncalled bases, had a mean Phred below 15, or lacked an exact match to the constant primer or identifier. High-quality paired reads were merged with COPE v1.2.5, and unique nucleotide sequences were defined as clonotypes. MiTCR v1.1 was used to align clonotypes to the IMGT TRBV, TRBD and TRBJ reference segments. Analysis was restricted to V-J combinations with a frequency above 0.0001, which covered roughly 99% of repertoires. A TCS score was defined as the ratio between F50 (clonal expansion) and ExV (chaos), using BLOSUM62-based TCRdist between CDR3 peptides within each V-J. Welch's t-statistics and random forest reduced roughly 530 V-J features to under 15, which were used in a naive Bayes classifier (R e1071). Sample size was not statistically predetermined, and investigators were not blinded to group allocation. The paper reports TCR Vbeta CDR3 sequencing of 135 peripheral blood samples: 43 ophthalmopathy, over 70 hyperthyroidism and around 17 progressor patients.

This clonotype was obtained from a woman in her 30s with Graves disease. Donor details come from another sample of the same person, matched by shared clones. The sequenced sample was peripheral blood mononuclear cells (PBMCs), obtained at new diagnosis, from a patient treated with antithyroid drugs. The chain employs TRBV25-1 and TRBJ1-4; TRBD1 is perhaps the D gene, given 5 matching bases. The sequence in DNA is TGTGCCAGCAGTGCCTCCGGGACCCAGGGAGAAAAACTGTTTTTT. Translated, this is CASSASGTQGEKLFF.